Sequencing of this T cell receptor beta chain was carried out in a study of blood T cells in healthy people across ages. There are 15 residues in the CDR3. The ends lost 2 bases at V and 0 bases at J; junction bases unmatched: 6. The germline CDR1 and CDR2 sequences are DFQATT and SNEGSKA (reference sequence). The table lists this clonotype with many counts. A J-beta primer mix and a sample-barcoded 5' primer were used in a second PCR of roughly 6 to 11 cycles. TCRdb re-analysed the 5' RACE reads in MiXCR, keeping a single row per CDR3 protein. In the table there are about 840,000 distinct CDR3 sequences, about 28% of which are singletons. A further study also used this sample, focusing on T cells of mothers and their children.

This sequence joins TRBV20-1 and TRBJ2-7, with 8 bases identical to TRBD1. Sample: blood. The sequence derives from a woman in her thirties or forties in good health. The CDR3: CSARYDRGSSYEQYF. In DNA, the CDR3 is TGCAGTGCTAGATACGACAGGGGAAGCTCCTACGAGCAGTACTTC.